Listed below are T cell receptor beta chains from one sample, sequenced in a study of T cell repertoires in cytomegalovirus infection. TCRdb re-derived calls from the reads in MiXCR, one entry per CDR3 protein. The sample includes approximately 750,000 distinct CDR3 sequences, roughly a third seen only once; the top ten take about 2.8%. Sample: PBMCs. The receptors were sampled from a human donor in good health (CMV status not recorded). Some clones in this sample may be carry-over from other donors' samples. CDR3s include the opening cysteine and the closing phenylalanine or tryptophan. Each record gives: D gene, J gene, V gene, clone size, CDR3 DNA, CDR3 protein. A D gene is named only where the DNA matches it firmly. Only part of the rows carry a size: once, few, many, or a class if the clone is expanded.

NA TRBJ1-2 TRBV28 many TGTGCCAGCAGTTTAGTAGGATGGGGCCTTGGTGGCTACACCTTC CASSLVGWGLGGYTF
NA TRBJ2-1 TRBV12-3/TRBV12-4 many TGTGCCAGCAGTTGGGGGGCCTCCTACAATGAGCAGTTCTTC CASSWGASYNEQFF
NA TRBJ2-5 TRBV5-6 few TGTGCCAGCAGCTCAAAAGTGGGACAACGAGAGACCCAGTACTTC CASSSKVGQRETQYF
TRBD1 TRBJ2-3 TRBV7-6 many TGTGCCAGCAGCTTATCCGGGGACAGTTATCATGGTACGCAGTATTTT CASSLSGDSYHGTQYF
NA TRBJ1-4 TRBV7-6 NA TGTGCCAGCAGCTTAGTAGAGGGAGAAAAACTGTTTTTT CASSLVEGEKLFF
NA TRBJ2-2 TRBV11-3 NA TGTGCCAGCAGCAAGAGGGACACCGGGGAGCTGTTTTTT CASSKRDTGELFF
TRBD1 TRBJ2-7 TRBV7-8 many TGTGCCAGCAGCGGGCCTGGGGCAGGGGGTCGGGAGCAGTACTTC CASSGPGAGGREQYF
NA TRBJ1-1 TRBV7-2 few TGTGCCAGCAGCTTTAGGGACATCGTAACTGAAGCTTTCTTT CASSFRDIVTEAFF
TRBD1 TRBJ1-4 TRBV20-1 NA TGCAGTGCTAGGATCGGGACAGATCTTGAAAAACTGTTTTTT CSARIGTDLEKLFF
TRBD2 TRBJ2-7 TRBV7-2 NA TGTGCCAGAAGCTCCGGTTCTAGCGGGAGTGTCGAGCAGTACTTC CARSSGSSGSVEQYF
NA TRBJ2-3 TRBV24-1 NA TGTGCCACCAGTGATTCTTCTCCTAGCTTCAGGTACCCCACAGATACGCAGTATTTT CATSDSSPSFRYPTDTQYF
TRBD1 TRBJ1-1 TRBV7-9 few TGTGCCAGCAGCTTGACAGGGATATTGACTGAAGCTTTCTTT CASSLTGILTEAFF
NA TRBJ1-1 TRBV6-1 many TGTGCCAGCACGACAGGTTACATGAACACTGAAGCTTTCTTT CASTTGYMNTEAFF
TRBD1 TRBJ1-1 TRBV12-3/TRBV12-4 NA TGTGCCAGCAGTTCCCCGACAGGGTTGTTAGCAGCTTTCTTT CASSSPTGLLAAFF
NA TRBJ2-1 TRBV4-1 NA TGTGCCAGCAGCCAAGGGCAGGGTAACAATGAGCAGTTCTTC CASSQGQGNNEQFF
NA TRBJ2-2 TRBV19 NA TGTGCCAGTAGTATTAGGACAGCGAACACCGGGGAGCTGTTTTTT CASSIRTANTGELFF
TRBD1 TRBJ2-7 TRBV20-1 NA TGCAGTGCTAGAGATCACCAGACAGGGTGGGAGCAGTACTTC CSARDHQTGWEQYF
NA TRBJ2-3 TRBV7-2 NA TGTGCCAGCAGCTTCTACTACGGTACGCAGTATTTT CASSFYYGTQYF
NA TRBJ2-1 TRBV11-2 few TGTGCCAGCAGCTTCCGGACAGAGAGGGATGAGCAGTTCTTC CASSFRTERDEQFF
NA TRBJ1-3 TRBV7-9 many TGTGCCAGCAGCCCTCTTGTCGGCCAGGGACCCTTATCTGGAAACACCATATATTTT CASSPLVGQGPLSGNTIYF
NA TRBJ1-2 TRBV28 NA TGTGCCGGAGGAAATCAGAACTATGGCTACACCTTC CAGGNQNYGYTF
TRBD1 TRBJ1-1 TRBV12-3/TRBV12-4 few TGTGCCAGCAGGCCCTCAGGGGGACACCAGAACACTGAAGCTTTCTTT CASRPSGGHQNTEAFF